These 14 T cell receptor beta chains were sequenced from one sample in a study of cytotoxic CD8 clonotypes in ibrutinib-treated CLL. Profiling relied on immunoSEQ multiplex PCR, and the TCRdb table lists in-frame clones only, not all of them. Of around 97,000 clones detected, 70% to 80% appear once; the ten largest clones hold around 30%. This sample comprised PBMCs, obtained after 12 months of ibrutinib treatment. The source of these receptors is a human donor with chronic lymphocytic leukemia.

This chain links TRBV9 with TRBJ2-2; tentatively, D is TRBD2 (5 bases). With 0 bases removed from V and 4 bases from J, the gap between germline ends came to 10 bases. Germline V gene sequence: CDR1 SGDLS, CDR2 YYNGEE. The CDR3 totals 15 residues. The CDR3 here is CASSVGTAGTGELFF. DNA of the CDR3: TGTGCCAGCAGCGTAGGAACCGCGGGCACCGGGGAGCTGTTTTTT.

The chain carries TRBV29-1 and TRBJ2-4, with D uncertain. Germline CDR1 reads SQVTM; CDR2 reads ANQGSEA. V gave up 8 bases and J gave up 0 bases, with 11 bases separating them. There are 13 residues in the CDR3. Written as DNA, the CDR3 is TGCAGCTCCACGACGGGAGCCAAAAACATTCAGTACTTC. Residues: CSSTTGAKNIQYF.

The V call is TRBV7-9, the J call TRBJ1-2, with D maybe TRBD1 (6 bases). CDR1 and CDR2 (germline): SEHNR, FQNEAQ (reference sequence). This CDR3 comprises 13 residues. With 2 bases removed from V and 8 bases from J, the gap between germline ends came to 12 bases. The chain's CDR3 is CASSLSRGEGYTF. The CDR3 DNA reads TGTGCCAGCAGCTTATCCAGGGGAGAGGGCTACACCTTC. Drawing the rest from reference TRBV7-9 and TRBJ1-2, the complete variable domain is DTGVSQNPRHKITKRGQNVTFRCDPISEHNRLYWYRQTLGQGPEFLTYFQNEAQLEKSRLLSDRFSAERPKGSFSTLEIQRTEQGDSAMYLCASSLSRGEGYTFGSGTRLTVV.

V gene TRBV7-2 combines with J gene TRBJ2-1; 9 nucleotides agree with TRBD2. The CDR3 is 14 amino acids. Germline loops: CDR1 SGHTA, CDR2 FQGNSA. V dropped 0 bases and J dropped 8; count of bases not matched to a gene: 2. The DNA of the CDR3 is TGTGCCAGCAGCTTAGCTGGCGGGGGGGATGAGCAGTTCTTC. Its translation: CASSLAGGGDEQFF.

The chain carries TRBV5-5 and TRBJ2-3, with 13 bases fitting TRBD2. V trimming: 4 bases; J trimming: 2 bases; junction bases outside the gene matches: 13. The CDR3 extends over 19 amino acids. Per the germline V gene, CDR1 is SGHKS and CDR2 is YYEKEE (reference sequence). As DNA, the CDR3 is TGTGCCAGCAGCCCCTCGGTACTAGCGGGGGGGGGACCCACAGATACGCAGTATTTT. Residues: CASSPSVLAGGGPTDTQYF.

V is TRBV12-5 and J is TRBJ2-7, with 10 bases lining up with TRBD2. V was clipped by 0 bases and J by 4 bases; unmatched bases: 3. The CDR3 loop spans 15 amino acids. CDR1 and CDR2 from the germline V gene are LGHNT and FRNRAP. CDR3 protein: CASGLVTSGRYEQYF. The CDR3 DNA reads as TGTGCTAGTGGTTTGGTGACTAGCGGGCGATACGAGCAGTACTTC.

The CDR3 reads CASSLPTGGEQFF. The CDR3 nucleotides read TGTGCCAGTAGCTTACCTACTGGAGGTGAGCAGTTCTTC. The rearrangement links TRBV19 to TRBJ2-1; TRBD2 is a possible D gene (5 bases). The CDR3 has 13 residues. Per germline, CDR1 LNHDA and CDR2 SQIVND (reference sequence). The V end lost 6 bases, the J end lost 9 bases, and 15 bases lay between the germline ends.

J is TRBJ1-3 and V is TRBV6-4; tentatively, D is TRBD1 (6 bases). Trimming shortened V by 6 bases and J by 6 bases, and 12 bases separated the two germline ends. Per the germline V gene, CDR1 is MRHNA and CDR2 is SNTAGT. The length of the CDR3 is 13 residues. CDR3 loop: CASRDRTINTIYF. The CDR3, as DNA: TGTGCCAGCAGGGACAGAACTATAAACACCATATATTTT.

This chain uses TRBV19 with TRBJ2-3, with a possible D match to TRBD2 (5 bases). The CDR3 sequence is 16 residues long. Trimming shortened V by 7 bases and J by 1 base, and 18 bases separated the two germline ends. Germline V gives CDR1 LNHDA, CDR2 SQIVND (reference sequence). The CDR3 DNA reads as TGTGCCAGTAAAAGGTTCGGGGTGGCCGGCACAGATACGCAGTATTTT. Translated: CASKRFGVAGTDTQYF.

The V and J genes are TRBV5-6 and TRBJ1-2, with 10 bases lining up with TRBD1. V trimming: 4 bases; J trimming: 7 bases; junction bases outside the gene matches: 4. The V gene's germline CDR1 is SGHDT and CDR2 YYEEEE. The CDR3 is made up of 13 amino acids. The CDR3 sequence: CASSGTGVRGYTF. The CDR3 DNA is TGTGCCAGCAGCGGGACAGGGGTCCGTGGCTACACCTTC. The full variable domain, in which reference TRBV5-6 and TRBJ1-2 provide the parts outside the CDR3, is DAGVTQSPTHLIKTRGQQVTLRCSPKSGHDTVSWYQQALGQGPQFIFQYYEEEERQRGNFPDRFSGHQFPNYSSELNVNALLLGDSALYLCASSGTGVRGYTFGSGTRLTVV.

CDR3 region: CASKGTTNEKLFF. DNA for the CDR3: TGTGCCAGCAAAGGGACAACTAATGAAAAACTGTTTTTT. The chain links TRBV2 to TRBJ1-4; D gene uncertain. The germline V gene encodes CDR1 SNHLY and CDR2 FYNNEI. With 7 bases removed from V and 0 bases from J, the gap between germline ends came to 6 bases. The length of the CDR3 is 13 residues.

J is TRBJ1-2 and V is TRBV6-7, with 7 positions matching TRBD1. TRBV6-7 carries the ORF label, with uncertain function. Trimming took 2 bases from V and 5 from J; bases not matched to a gene: 20. The CDR3 contains 19 residues. The CDR3 sequence: CASSYQLLGQTSRVYGYTF. The CDR3 bases are TGTGCCAGCAGTTACCAGCTGCTGGGACAGACTTCGAGGGTTTATGGCTACACCTTC.

V gene TRBV18 combines with J gene TRBJ2-3; D unresolved. The CDR3 has 11 residues. V was pared by 8 bases and J by 4 bases, with 7 bases between. CDR1 is KGHSH and CDR2 is LQKENI in the germline V gene. This CDR3 is CASRESDTQYF. CDR3 nucleotide sequence: TGTGCCAGCAGGGAATCAGATACGCAGTATTTT.

This chain connects TRBV29-1 to TRBJ1-1; D call uncertain. Germline values: CDR1 SQVTM, CDR2 ANQGSEA. V was trimmed by 4 bases and J by 2 bases, leaving 11 bases between them. The CDR3 is 13 amino acids. The CDR3: CSVVEGINTEAFF. Here the CDR3 DNA reads TGCAGCGTTGTAGAGGGTATAAACACTGAAGCTTTCTTT.